This T cell receptor (beta chain) was recorded in a study of shared clonotypes between healthy human individuals. The overall study: With ages of 18 to 49, the donors were a couple of women and three men.

Notes on this clone: Its matching antigen is unknown.

Donors had no recently reported acute infections or vaccinations and were HIV-negative. General observations from the study: Some clonotypes were shared by all four sorted-subset donors, while others were not shared. The non-shared ones had lower generation probabilities than the shared ones.

As handled by the study authors: Filtering differed because ImmunoSEQ produced junction-only sequences that carried no quality scores. Libraries were prepared by immunoSEQ multiplex PCR; TCRdb keeps only in-frame clonotypes and omits some of them. V and J calls and clone size come straight from that table; D and trimming were deduced from the DNA. The table has roughly 2 million clones, 85% to 95% seen once. This TCR came from a man between 18 and 35 years old in good health. Sequenced: naive CD4+ T cells sorted from blood. Indicated subset: CD45RA+ positively selected.

The CDR3: CASSLRAGMTLGGNQPQHF. The CDR3 DNA is TGTGCCAGCAGTTTACGGGCAGGGATGACTCTGGGGGGCAATCAGCCCCAGCATTTT. This chain joins TRBV27 and TRBJ1-5; the D gene is possibly TRBD1 (5 bases). V dropped 2 bases and J dropped 2 bases, with 22 bases sitting between them. Germline values: CDR1 MNHEY, CDR2 SMNVEV (reference sequence). This CDR3 has 19 amino acids.